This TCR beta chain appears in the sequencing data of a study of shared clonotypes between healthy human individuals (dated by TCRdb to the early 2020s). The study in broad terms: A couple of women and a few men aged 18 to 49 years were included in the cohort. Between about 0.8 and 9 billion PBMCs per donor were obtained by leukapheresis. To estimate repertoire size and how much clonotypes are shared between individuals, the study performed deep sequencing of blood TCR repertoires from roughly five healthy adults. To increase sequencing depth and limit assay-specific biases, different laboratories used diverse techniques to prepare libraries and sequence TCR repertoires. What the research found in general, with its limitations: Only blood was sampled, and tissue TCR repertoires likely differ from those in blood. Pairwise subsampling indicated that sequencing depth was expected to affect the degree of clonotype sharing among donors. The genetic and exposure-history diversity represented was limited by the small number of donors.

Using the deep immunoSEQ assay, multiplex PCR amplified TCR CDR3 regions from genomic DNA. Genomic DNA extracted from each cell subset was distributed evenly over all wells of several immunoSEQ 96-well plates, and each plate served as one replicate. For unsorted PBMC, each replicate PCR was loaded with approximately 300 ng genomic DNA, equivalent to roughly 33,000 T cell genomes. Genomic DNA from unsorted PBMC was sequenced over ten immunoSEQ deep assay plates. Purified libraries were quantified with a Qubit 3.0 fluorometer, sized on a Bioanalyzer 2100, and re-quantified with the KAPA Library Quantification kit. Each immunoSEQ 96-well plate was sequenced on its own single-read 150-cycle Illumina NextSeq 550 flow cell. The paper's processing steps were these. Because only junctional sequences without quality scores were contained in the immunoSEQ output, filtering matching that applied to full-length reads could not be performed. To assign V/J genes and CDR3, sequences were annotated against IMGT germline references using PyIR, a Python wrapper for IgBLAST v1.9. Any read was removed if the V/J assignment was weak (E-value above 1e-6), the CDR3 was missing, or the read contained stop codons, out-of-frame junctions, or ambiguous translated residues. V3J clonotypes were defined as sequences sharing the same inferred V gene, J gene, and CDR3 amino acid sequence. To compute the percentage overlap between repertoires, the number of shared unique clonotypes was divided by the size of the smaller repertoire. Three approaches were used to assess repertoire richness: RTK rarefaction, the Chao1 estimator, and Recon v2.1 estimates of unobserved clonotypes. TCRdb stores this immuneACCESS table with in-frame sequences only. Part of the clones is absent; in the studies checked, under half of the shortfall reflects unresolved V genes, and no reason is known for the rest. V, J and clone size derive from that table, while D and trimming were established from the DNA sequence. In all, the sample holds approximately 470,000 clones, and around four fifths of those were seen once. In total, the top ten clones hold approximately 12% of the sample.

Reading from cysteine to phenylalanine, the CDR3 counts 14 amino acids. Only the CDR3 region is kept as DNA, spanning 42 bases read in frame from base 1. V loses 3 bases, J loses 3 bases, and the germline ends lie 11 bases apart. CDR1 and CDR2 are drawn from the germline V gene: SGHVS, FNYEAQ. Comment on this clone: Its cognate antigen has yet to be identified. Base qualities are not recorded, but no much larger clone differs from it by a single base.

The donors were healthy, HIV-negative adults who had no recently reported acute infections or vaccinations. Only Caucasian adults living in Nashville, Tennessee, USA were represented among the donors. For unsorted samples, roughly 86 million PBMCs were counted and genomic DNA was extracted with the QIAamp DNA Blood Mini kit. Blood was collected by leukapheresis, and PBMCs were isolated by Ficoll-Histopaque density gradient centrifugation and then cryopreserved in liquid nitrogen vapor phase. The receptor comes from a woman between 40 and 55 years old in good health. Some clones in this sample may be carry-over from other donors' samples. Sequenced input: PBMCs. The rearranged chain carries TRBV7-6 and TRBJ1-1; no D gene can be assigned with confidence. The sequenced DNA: TGTGCCAGCAGCTTCAGGTATGGATACACTGAAGCTTTCTTT. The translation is CASSFRYGYTEAFF.